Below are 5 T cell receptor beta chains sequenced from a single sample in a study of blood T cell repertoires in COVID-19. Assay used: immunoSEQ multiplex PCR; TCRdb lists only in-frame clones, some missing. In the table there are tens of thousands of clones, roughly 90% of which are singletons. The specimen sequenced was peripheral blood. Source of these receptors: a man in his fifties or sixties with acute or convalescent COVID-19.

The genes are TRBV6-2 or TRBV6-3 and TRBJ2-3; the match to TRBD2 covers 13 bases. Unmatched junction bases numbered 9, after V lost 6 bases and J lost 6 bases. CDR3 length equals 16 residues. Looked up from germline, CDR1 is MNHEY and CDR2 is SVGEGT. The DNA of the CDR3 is TGTGCCAGCAGCCTAGGACTAGCGGGAGAAGTTGATACGCAGTATTTT. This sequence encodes CASSLGLAGEVDTQYF.

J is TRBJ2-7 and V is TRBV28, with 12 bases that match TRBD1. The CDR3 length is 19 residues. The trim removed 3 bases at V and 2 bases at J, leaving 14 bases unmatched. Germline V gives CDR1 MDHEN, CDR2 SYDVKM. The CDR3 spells CASSFPTRDRGHLPYEQYF. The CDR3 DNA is TGTGCCAGCAGTTTTCCCACCCGGGACAGGGGGCACCTCCCCTACGAGCAGTACTTC.

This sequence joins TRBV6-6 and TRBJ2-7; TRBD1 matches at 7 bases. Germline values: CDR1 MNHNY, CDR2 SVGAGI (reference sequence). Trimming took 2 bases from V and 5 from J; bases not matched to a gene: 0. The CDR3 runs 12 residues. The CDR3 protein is CASSYDRDEQYF. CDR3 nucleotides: TGTGCCAGCAGTTACGACAGGGACGAGCAGTACTTC.

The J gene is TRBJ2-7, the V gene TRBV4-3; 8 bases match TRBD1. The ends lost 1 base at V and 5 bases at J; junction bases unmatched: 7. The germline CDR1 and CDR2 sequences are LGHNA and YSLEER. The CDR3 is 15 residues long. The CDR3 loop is CASSQVGTGINEQYF. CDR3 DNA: TGCGCCAGCAGCCAAGTCGGGACAGGAATAAACGAGCAGTACTTC.

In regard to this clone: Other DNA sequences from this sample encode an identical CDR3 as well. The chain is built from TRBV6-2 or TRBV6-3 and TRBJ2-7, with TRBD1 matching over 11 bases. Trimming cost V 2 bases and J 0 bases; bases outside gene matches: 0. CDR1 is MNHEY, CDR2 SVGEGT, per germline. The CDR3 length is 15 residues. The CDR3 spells CASSYGTGGSYEQYF. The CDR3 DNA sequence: TGTGCCAGCAGTTACGGGACAGGGGGCTCCTACGAGCAGTACTTC.